The clone carrying this T cell receptor (beta chain) showed up just a few times. By 5'RACE template switching, TCR cDNA was produced, with a universal primer site and UMIs added in the process. TCRdb called the 5' RACE reads again in MiXCR, with one record for every CDR3 protein. Of a few hundred thousand distinct CDR3 sequences listed, over 15% were seen once; the top ten hold roughly an eighth. This sample was included in a study of T cells after yellow fever vaccination. The sequences come from PBMCs, collected 15 days after the yellow fever booster vaccination. This clonotype originated in a man in his thirties or forties who received the YFV17D yellow fever vaccine.

The CDR3 DNA reads as TGTGCCAGCAGCTTAGCGCTGGCTACCAGGGGGCAGTTCTTC. It encodes CASSLALATRGQFF. The gene calls are TRBV7-2 and TRBJ2-1; maybe TRBD1 (6 bases). The germline gives CDR1 SGHTA, CDR2 FQGNSA. The CDR3 runs to 14 residues. The ends were cut back, 0 bases at V and 12 bases at J, with 15 bases in the middle.